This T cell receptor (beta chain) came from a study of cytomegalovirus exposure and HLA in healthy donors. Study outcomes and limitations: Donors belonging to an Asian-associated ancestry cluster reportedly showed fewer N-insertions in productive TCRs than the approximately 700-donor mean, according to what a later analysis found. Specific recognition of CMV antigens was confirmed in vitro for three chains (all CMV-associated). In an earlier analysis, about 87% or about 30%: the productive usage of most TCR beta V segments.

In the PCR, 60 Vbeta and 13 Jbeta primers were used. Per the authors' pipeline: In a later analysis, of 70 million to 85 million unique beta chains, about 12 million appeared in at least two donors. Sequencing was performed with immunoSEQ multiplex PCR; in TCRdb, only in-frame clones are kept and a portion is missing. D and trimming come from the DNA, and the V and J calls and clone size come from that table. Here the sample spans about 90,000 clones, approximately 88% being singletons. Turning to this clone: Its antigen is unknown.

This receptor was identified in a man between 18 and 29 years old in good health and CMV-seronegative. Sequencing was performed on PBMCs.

The CDR3 nucleotides read TGTGCCAGCAGGGATCGGGGGGTTACGTTACCCGTCCGTAACTATGGCTACACCTTC. Its protein product is CASRDRGVTLPVRNYGYTF. The chain combines TRBV2 with TRBJ1-2; a possible D gene is TRBD1 (5 bases). CDR3 length equals 19 residues. Germline V gene lookup returns CDR1 SNHLY and CDR2 FYNNEI. Trimming shortened V by 6 bases and J by 1 base, and 27 bases separated the two germline ends. Using reference TRBV2 and TRBJ1-2 for the parts outside the CDR3, the full variable domain is EPEVTQTPSHQVTQMGQEVILRCVPISNHLYFYWYRQILGQKVEFLVSFYNNEISEKSEIFDDQFSVERPDGSNFTLKIRSTKLEDSAMYFCASRDRGVTLPVRNYGYTFGSGTRLTVV.